This T cell receptor (beta chain) emerged from a study of early T cells in non-severe SARS-CoV-2 infection. Study in general: Sequencing targeted bulk RNA from unsorted whole blood, leaving chains unpaired.

This clonotype has at least ten counts. Unique molecular identifiers tagged individual cDNA molecules. TCRdb re-called the 5' RACE reads through MiXCR, storing one row per CDR3 protein. The repertoire holds 70,000 to 80,000 distinct CDR3 sequences, with around 12% as singletons. Germline V gives CDR1 SGHTA, CDR2 FQGNSA. Trimming removed 6 bases at V and 8 bases at J, with 23 bases between. This CDR3 is 16 amino acids long. The chain couples TRBV7-2 to TRBJ2-1, with D perhaps matching TRBD2 (6 bases). The clonotype originates from an adult who was a healthcare worker with PCR-confirmed SARS-CoV-2 infection or an uninfected control (not recorded which). The sequencing used whole blood, collected at baseline. CDR3: CASSGWWDPRRDEQFF. The CDR3 bases are TGTGCCAGCAGTGGGTGGTGGGACCCCCGGAGGGATGAGCAGTTCTTC.